The 23 T cell receptor beta chains below come from one sample, sequenced in a study of cytomegalovirus exposure and HLA in healthy donors. Generated by immunoSEQ multiplex PCR, the TCRdb table keeps only in-frame clones and is missing some. This sample has a few hundred thousand clones, with 86% found just once. Sequencing was performed on PBMCs. Every receptor here comes from a woman in her late teens or twenties in good health and CMV-seronegative.

The CDR3 here is CAWSVFRGGQGGRPYVGELFF. The DNA for the CDR3 is TGTGCCTGGAGTGTATTTCGGGGAGGACAGGGGGGACGACCGTACGTCGGGGAGCTGTTTTTT. The genes are TRBV30 and TRBJ2-2, with 10 bases matching TRBD1. The CDR3 consists of 21 residues. The V segment lost 0 bases and the J segment 7 bases; nucleotides outside the gene matches: 23. Germline V CDR1 and CDR2: GTSNPN, SVGIG (reference sequence).

The chain employs TRBV30 and TRBJ1-1, with D unresolved. V was shortened by 1 base and J by 1 base, with 7 bases between the two germline ends. The CDR3 is 13 amino acids. Per the germline V gene, CDR1 is GTSNPN and CDR2 is SVGIG (reference sequence). CDR3 sequence: CAWSAAGNTEAFF. DNA of the CDR3: TGTGCCTGGAGTGCCGCGGGGAACACTGAAGCTTTCTTT. The complete variable domain, with remaining parts taken from reference TRBV30 and TRBJ1-1, reads SQTIHQWPATLVQPVGSPLSLECTVEGTSNPNLYWYRQAAGRGLQLLFYSVGIGQISSEVPQNLSASRPQDRQFILSSKKLLLSDSGFYLCAWSAAGNTEAFFGQGTRLTVV.

V usage is TRBV2 and J usage is TRBJ2-2; D ambiguous. Deletions cut 7 bases from V and 2 bases from J, with 2 bases between. CDR3 length: 11 residues. Germline assignment: CDR1 SNHLY and CDR2 FYNNEI. CDR3 residues: CASTNTGELFF. The CDR3 nucleotides are TGTGCCAGCACTAACACCGGGGAGCTGTTTTTT. Full variable domain (rest looked up from reference TRBV2 and TRBJ2-2): EPEVTQTPSHQVTQMGQEVILRCVPISNHLYFYWYRQILGQKVEFLVSFYNNEISEKSEIFDDQFSVERPDGSNFTLKIRSTKLEDSAMYFCASTNTGELFFGEGSRLTVL.

This clone has more than one count but fewer than ten. At the DNA level, this CDR3 is encoded by other sequences in the same sample as well. The chain recombines TRBV7-3 with TRBJ2-1; D might be TRBD2 (5 bases). The CDR3 covers 14 residues. CDR1 is SGHTA, CDR2 FQGTGA, per germline. Trimming stripped 3 bases from V and 0 bases from J, with 6 bases between. The CDR3 DNA reads as TGTGCCAGCAGCTTGGGGAGCTCCTACAATGAGCAGTTCTTC. As protein: CASSLGSSYNEQFF.

The gene calls are TRBV15 and TRBJ1-6, with 9 bases that match TRBD1. The CDR3 consists of 15 residues. Trimming removed 0 bases from V and 6 bases from J; junction bases left unmatched: 0. Germline CDR1 LNHNV, CDR2 YYDKDF (reference sequence). Written as DNA, the CDR3 is TGTGCCACCAGCAGAGAGGGACAGGGTAATTCACCCCTCCACTTT. Translating gives CATSREGQGNSPLHF.

This chain joins TRBV6-5 and TRBJ1-6; 8 bases align to TRBD1. The CDR3 is 15 residues long. The germline V gene has CDR1 MNHEY and CDR2 SVGAGI. V shed 5 bases and J 7 bases; nucleotides not matched to a gene: 7. The CDR3 nucleotides are TGTGCCAGCAGTATCCCCGGGACAGGCAATTCACCCCTCCACTTT. It translates to CASSIPGTGNSPLHF.

The CDR3 region is CASSGPPLTHTQYF. In DNA, the CDR3 is TGTGCCAGCAGTGGCCCGCCACTAACCCATACGCAGTATTTT. This sequence joins TRBV27 and TRBJ2-3; no reliable D call. V lost 5 bases and J 7 bases, leaving 16 bases between the germline ends. Per the germline V gene, CDR1 is MNHEY and CDR2 is SMNVEV (reference sequence). The CDR3 sequence is 14 residues long.

The CDR3 is CASSYDLAGAQEQFF. The CDR3 region has the DNA TGTGCCAGCAGTTACGATCTAGCGGGGGCCCAGGAGCAGTTCTTC. This chain uses TRBV6-5 with TRBJ2-1, with TRBD2 matching 10 bases. Germline trimming cut 2 bases from V and 10 bases from J; bases unmatched to any gene: 8. CDR3 length: 15 residues. Germline lookup yields CDR1 MNHEY and CDR2 SVGAGI.

The gene calls are TRBV7-9 and TRBJ2-7, with TRBD1 matching over 9 bases. V shed 6 bases and J 4 bases; nucleotides not matched to a gene: 16. This CDR3 comprises 17 residues. Germline CDR1 SEHNR, CDR2 FQNEAQ (reference sequence). The CDR3 sequence: CASRAWGDGTGSYEQYF. The DNA for the CDR3 is TGTGCCAGCAGAGCCTGGGGGGATGGGACAGGGAGTTACGAGCAGTACTTC. Together with reference TRBV7-9 and TRBJ2-7, the CDR3 gives the full variable domain: DTGVSQNPRHKITKRGQNVTFRCDPISEHNRLYWYRQTLGQGPEFLTYFQNEAQLEKSRLLSDRFSAERPKGSFSTLEIQRTEQGDSAMYLCASRAWGDGTGSYEQYFGPGTRLTVT.

The CDR3 reads CASSQDTPFPPRYGYTF. In DNA form, the CDR3 reads TGCGCCAGCAGCCAAGATACACCCTTCCCGCCGAGGTATGGCTACACCTTC. J is TRBJ1-2 and V is TRBV4-1, with D unresolved. V lost 0 bases to trimming and J lost 5 bases, with 19 bases between them. This CDR3 has 17 amino acids. CDR1 is MGHRA, CDR2 YSYEKL, per germline.

This clone was found a few times. V is TRBV27 and J is TRBJ1-2; D is undetermined. With 5 bases removed from V and 0 bases from J, the gap between germline ends came to 7 bases. Germline V gene sequence: CDR1 MNHEY, CDR2 SMNVEV (reference sequence). The CDR3 totals 13 residues. The CDR3 here is CASSDNTNYGYTF. The CDR3 DNA is TGTGCCAGCAGTGACAATACTAACTATGGCTACACCTTC.

This clone was observed a single time. This rearrangement joins TRBV5-1 to TRBJ2-7, with 7 bases identical to TRBD2. V dropped 5 bases and J dropped 3; count of bases not matched to a gene: 14. The CDR3 totals 16 residues. Germline-derived CDR1 and CDR2 are SGHRS and YFSETQ. In DNA, the CDR3 is TGCGCCAGCAGAACCGGGACTAACCAATTTTACTACGAGCAGTACTTC. Encoded protein: CASRTGTNQFYYEQYF.

This chain uses TRBV7-6 with TRBJ2-6; TRBD2 matches 7 bases. J gave up 1 base and V 8 bases, and 5 bases lay outside the gene matches. The CDR3 length is 15 residues. Germline V gene data show CDR1 as SGHVS and CDR2 as FNYEAQ. The CDR3 DNA is TGTGCCAGCCAGAGGGAGGGGTCTGGGGCCAACGTCCTGACTTTC. Protein: CASQREGSGANVLTF. Complete variable domain (other parts from reference TRBV7-6 and TRBJ2-6): GAGVSQSPRYKVTKRGQDVALRCDPISGHVSLYWYRQALGQGPEFLTYFNYEAQQDKSGLPNDRFSAERPEGSISTLTIQRTEQRDSAMYRCASQREGSGANVLTFGAGSRLTVL.

V is TRBV5-1 and J is TRBJ2-1; D is unclear. The germline V gene encodes CDR1 SGHRS and CDR2 YFSETQ. V lost 6 bases, J lost 4 bases, and 17 bases lay in between. This CDR3 comprises 15 residues. The CDR3 is CASMLVAGSYNEQFF. The CDR3 DNA sequence: TGCGCCAGCATGCTAGTAGCCGGGTCATACAATGAGCAGTTCTTC.

The J gene is TRBJ2-7, the V gene TRBV27; D ambiguous. The CDR3 runs to 14 residues. V gave up 5 bases and J gave up 0 bases, with 11 bases separating them. Germline V gives CDR1 MNHEY, CDR2 SMNVEV (reference sequence). The CDR3 DNA is TGTGCCAGCAGTCCGCAACAATTCTCCTACGAGCAGTACTTC. Its protein product is CASSPQQFSYEQYF.

The CDR3 DNA is TGTGCCAGCAGTGATAGCGGGAGGTCTGCCGATACGCAGTATTTT. This encodes CASSDSGRSADTQYF. The rearrangement joins TRBV6-1 to TRBJ2-3; 10 nucleotides agree with TRBD2. This CDR3 contains 15 residues. V gave up 3 bases and J gave up 6 bases; unmatched junction bases: 6. Germline V CDR1 and CDR2: MNHNS, SASEGT.

V is TRBV6-1 and J is TRBJ1-1, with a tentative D call TRBD1 (5 bases). Trimming took 1 base from V and 6 from J, leaving 12 bases between them. Germline V gene sequence: CDR1 MNHNS, CDR2 SASEGT. The CDR3 spans 14 residues. The CDR3 region has the DNA TGTGCCAGCAGTGAAGGCAGGGTTGAAGCTGAAGCTTTCTTT. Residues: CASSEGRVEAEAFF.

The chain links TRBV27 to TRBJ2-3; 8 nucleotides line up with TRBD2. J was trimmed by 5 bases and V by 8 bases; bases with no gene match: 6. The CDR3 is 13 amino acids. CDR1 is MNHEY, CDR2 SMNVEV, per germline (reference sequence). As DNA, the CDR3 is TGTGCCAGCTCGGGGGGGCTTTTAGATACGCAGTATTTT. It yields the protein CASSGGLLDTQYF.

The rearrangement links TRBV2 to TRBJ2-5; TRBD2 matches at 7 bases. The CDR3 consists of 14 residues. The trim removed 4 bases at V and 5 bases at J, leaving 7 bases unmatched. Germline V gives CDR1 SNHLY, CDR2 FYNNEI. The CDR3 DNA follows: TGTGCCAGCAGTGGCTACAGCGGGGAGGAGACCCAGTACTTC. Its translation: CASSGYSGEETQYF.

The gene calls are TRBV21-1 and TRBJ1-5. TRBV21-1 has pseudogene status. The CDR3 consists of 15 residues. The CDR3 DNA is TGTGCCAGCAGCAAAATACGGGAGAATAATCAGCCCCAGCATTTT. Translation: CASSKIRENNQPQHF.

This clone showed up just a few times. V and J are TRBV28 and TRBJ1-5, with 7 bases lining up with TRBD1. Germline CDR1 and CDR2: MDHEN and SYDVKM. V lost 5 bases, J lost 3 bases, and 7 bases stayed unmatched. The CDR3 sequence is 15 residues long. The CDR3 nucleotides read TGTGCCAGCAGTGTAACAGGGGATCTCAATCAGCCCCAGCATTTT. Its protein product is CASSVTGDLNQPQHF. Supplemented by reference TRBV28 and TRBJ1-5, the full variable domain reads DVKVTQSSRYLVKRTGEKVFLECVQDMDHENMFWYRQDPGLGLRLIYFSYDVKMKEKGDIPEGYSVSREKKERFSLILESASTNQTSMYLCASSVTGDLNQPQHFGDGTRLSIL.

The chain is built from TRBV6-1 and TRBJ2-7, with 15 nucleotides matching TRBD2. Per germline, CDR1 MNHNS and CDR2 SASEGT. J lost 5 bases, V lost 6 bases, and 5 bases had no gene match. This CDR3 has 15 residues. In DNA, the CDR3 is TGTGCCAGCAGCGGACTAGCGGGAGGGTTCCACGAGCAGTACTTC. Its translation is CASSGLAGGFHEQYF.

The rearrangement links TRBV29-1 to TRBJ2-5; D is perhaps TRBD1 (6 bases). Trimming took 2 bases from V and 1 from J, leaving 14 bases between them. Germline V lookup: CDR1 SQVTM, CDR2 ANQGSEA. The CDR3 is 15 amino acids. CDR3 sequence: CSVEPDSFTQETQYF. The CDR3 DNA reads as TGCAGCGTTGAACCGGACAGTTTCACCCAAGAGACCCAGTACTTC. Drawing the rest from reference TRBV29-1 and TRBJ2-5, the complete variable domain is SAVISQKPSRDICQRGTSLTIQCQVDSQVTMMFWYRQQPGQSLTLIATANQGSEATYESGFVIDKFPISRPNLTFSTLTVSNMSPEDSSIYLCSVEPDSFTQETQYFGPGTRLLVL.